Sequencing of this T cell receptor (beta chain) was carried out in a study of cytomegalovirus exposure and HLA in healthy donors. The PCR had 60 Vbeta and 13 Jbeta primers. The protocol was immunoSEQ multiplex PCR, while the TCRdb copy is restricted to in-frame clones and leaves out a portion. The data contain 100,000 to 150,000 clones, 78% of them seen just once; the ten biggest clones take up approximately 11%. This receptor was obtained from a young man in good health and CMV-seropositive. What was sequenced was PBMCs.

The CDR3 region is CASSLLGDSYNEQFF. CDR3 nucleotide sequence: TGCGCCAGCAGCTTGTTAGGGGACTCCTACAATGAGCAGTTCTTC. This chain links TRBV5-1 with TRBJ2-1; TRBD1 might be the D (5 bases). This CDR3 contains 15 residues. CDR1 is SGHRS and CDR2 is YFSETQ in the germline V gene. Trimming shortened V by 1 base and J by 0 bases, and 8 bases separated the two germline ends. Drawing the rest from reference TRBV5-1 and TRBJ2-1, the complete variable domain is KAGVTQTPRYLIKTRGQQVTLSCSPISGHRSVSWYQQTPGQGLQFLFEYFSETQRNKGNFPGRFSGRQFSNSRSEMNVSTLELGDSALYLCASSLLGDSYNEQFFGPGTRLTVL.